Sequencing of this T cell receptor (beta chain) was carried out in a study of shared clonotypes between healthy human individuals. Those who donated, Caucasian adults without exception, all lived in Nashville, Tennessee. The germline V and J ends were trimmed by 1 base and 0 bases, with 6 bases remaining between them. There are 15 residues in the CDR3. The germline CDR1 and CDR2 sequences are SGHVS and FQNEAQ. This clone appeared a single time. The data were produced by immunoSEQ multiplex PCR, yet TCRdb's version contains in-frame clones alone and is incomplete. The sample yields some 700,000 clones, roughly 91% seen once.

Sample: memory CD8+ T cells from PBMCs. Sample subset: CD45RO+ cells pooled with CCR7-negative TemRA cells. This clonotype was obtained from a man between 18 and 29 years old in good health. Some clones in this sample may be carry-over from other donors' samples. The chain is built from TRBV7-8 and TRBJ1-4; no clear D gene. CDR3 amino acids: CASSLGLATNEKLFF. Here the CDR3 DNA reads TGTGCCAGCAGCTTAGGCCTTGCAACTAATGAAAAACTGTTTTTT.